These T cell receptor beta chains were read from a single sample in a study of immune cell composition in non-small cell lung cancer. Generated by immunoSEQ multiplex PCR, the TCRdb table keeps only in-frame clones and is missing some. The repertoire holds 4,000 or so clones, with 70% to 85% as singletons. The specimen sequenced was lung tumor tissue. These receptors were taken from a human donor with non-small cell lung cancer. Each CDR3 is given with its conserved first and last residue. A D gene is named only where the DNA matches it firmly. Only some rows state a clone size, as once, few, many or a class for expanded clones.

V gene	D gene	CDR3 length	J gene	clone size	CDR3 DNA	CDR3 protein
TRBV14	TRBD1	13	TRBJ1-6	few	TGTGCCAGCAACCCAGGGGGTAATTCACCCCTCCACTTT	CASNPGGNSPLHF
TRBV5-1	TRBD1	16	TRBJ1-1	NA	TGCGCCAGCAGCTTGCAGGGGGGCGCTTTGAACACTGAAGCTTTCTTT	CASSLQGGALNTEAFF
TRBV2	NA	15	TRBJ2-7	once	TGTGCCAGCAGTACCCCGGACAGTTTAGCCTACGAGCAGTACTTC	CASSTPDSLAYEQYF
TRBV13	NA	16	TRBJ2-5	NA	TGTGCCAGCAGCACCCGGGGAGAAAAGACCCAAGAGACCCAGTACTTC	CASSTRGEKTQETQYF
TRBV4-1	TRBD1	20	TRBJ2-3	NA	TGCGCCAGCAGCCAAGATCCATCAGGGGGCAATTTTATCTCCACAGATACGCAGTATTTT	CASSQDPSGGNFISTDTQYF
TRBV5-6	TRBD2	14	TRBJ2-1	NA	TGTGCCGGAGGAACTCTGGCGGGGGGCAATGAGCAGTTCTTC	CAGGTLAGGNEQFF
TRBV27	TRBD1	18	TRBJ1-6	NA	TGTGCCAGCAGTTTACTAGGGACAGGGGGCGTGAAGGGTTCACCCCTCCACTTT	CASSLLGTGGVKGSPLHF
TRBV7-9	TRBD1	16	TRBJ2-7	NA	TGTGCCAGCAGCTTAAGGTCAGGGGGCGTTATCTCCGAGCAGTACTTC	CASSLRSGGVISEQYF
TRBV18	NA	14	TRBJ1-4	NA	TGTGCCAGCTCCCCAGGGGCTTCTCGGGAAAAACTGTTTTTT	CASSPGASREKLFF
TRBV11-3	TRBD1	14	TRBJ1-1	NA	TGTGCCAGCAGCTCGACAGGGGCGGCCACTGAAGCTTTCTTT	CASSSTGAATEAFF
TRBV18	TRBD1	15	TRBJ1-2	NA	TGTGCCAGCTCACCTACCTTTCAGGGGGAAAATGGCTACACCTTC	CASSPTFQGENGYTF
TRBV6-1	NA	15	TRBJ1-1	NA	TGTGCCAGCAGTGGGAGTTCCGCACGACGCACTGAAGCTTTCTTT	CASSGSSARRTEAFF
TRBV6-6	TRBD1	16	TRBJ1-2	few	TGTGCCAGCAGTGTACGTGTCGGGACAGGGGACGATGGCTACACCTTC	CASSVRVGTGDDGYTF
TRBV5-1	TRBD1	15	TRBJ1-1	NA	TGCGCCAGCAGCACCCGACAGGGTCAAGGCACTGAAGCTTTCTTT	CASSTRQGQGTEAFF
TRBV14	NA	13	TRBJ2-7	NA	TGTGCCAGCAGCCGGTCCGGGGGTTTCGAGCAGTACTTC	CASSRSGGFEQYF
TRBV19	NA	12	TRBJ1-4	NA	TGTGCCAGTAGTAGACAGTGGGAAAAACTGTTTTTT	CASSRQWEKLFF
TRBV5-1	TRBD2	15	TRBJ2-3	once	TGCGCCAGCAGCAAGACTAGCGGGGGGGCAGATACGCAGTATTTT	CASSKTSGGADTQYF
TRBV6-5	NA	15	TRBJ2-6	NA	TGTGCCAGTCTTCTTAGTAGCTCTGGGGCCAACGTCCTGACTTTC	CASLLSSSGANVLTF
TRBV15	NA	18	TRBJ1-2	NA	TGTGCCACCAGCCTCCCCGGGGGTTGGGGCACGGCTAACTATGGCTACACCTTC	CATSLPGGWGTANYGYTF
TRBV19	NA	18	TRBJ2-5	NA	TGTGCCAGTAGTATCGGGCTCGCAGGGAAAGCTGGACAAGAGACCCAGTACTTC	CASSIGLAGKAGQETQYF
TRBV6-5	NA	13	TRBJ2-7	NA	TGTGCCAGCACCGGAGGGGCTACCTACGAGCAGTACTTC	CASTGGATYEQYF
TRBV29-1	TRBD1	13	TRBJ2-7	once	TGCAGCGCCGGGACAGGGGAAGATGCCGAGCAGTACTTC	CSAGTGEDAEQYF
TRBV7-2	TRBD1	19	TRBJ2-6	few	TGTGCCAGCAGCGGAGGACAGGGCCGGGTTACTTCTGGGGCCAACGTCCTGACTTTC	CASSGGQGRVTSGANVLTF
TRBV14	TRBD2	19	TRBJ2-2	NA	TGTGCCAGCAGCCGATTATCTAGCGGAGGGCGGTCCGACACCGGGGAGCTGTTTTTT	CASSRLSSGGRSDTGELFF
TRBV5-1	NA	11	TRBJ2-1	NA	TGCGCCAGCAGCTCGGGAAATGAGCAGTTCTTC	CASSSGNEQFF
TRBV20-1	NA	11	TRBJ1-1	NA	TGCAGTGCAGGGGCAAACACTGAAGCTTTCTTT	CSAGANTEAFF
TRBV11-3	TRBD1	15	TRBJ1-1	NA	TGTGCCAGCAGCGCCCGACAGGGGGCTATCACTGAAGCTTTCTTT	CASSARQGAITEAFF
TRBV23-1	TRBD1	16	TRBJ1-5	NA	TGCGCCAGCAGTCCATATACAGGGGGGGACAATCAGCCCCAGCATTTT	CASSPYTGGDNQPQHF
TRBV18	TRBD1	14	TRBJ1-1	NA	TGTGCCAGCTCGCTCGGACAGGCGAACACTGAAGCTTTCTTT	CASSLGQANTEAFF
TRBV18	NA	18	TRBJ1-3	NA	TGTGCCAGCTCAGCTCAAGGCACCCCGTCGGGGGCTGGAAACACCATATATTTT	CASSAQGTPSGAGNTIYF
TRBV11-3	TRBD2	15	TRBJ2-1	NA	TGTGCCAGCACTGCCACTAGCGGGGGTCGAAATGAGCAGTTCTTC	CASTATSGGRNEQFF
TRBV19	TRBD2	15	TRBJ2-1	NA	TGTGCCAGTAGTATGAGTAGCGGGGGGTACAATGAGCAGTTCTTC	CASSMSSGGYNEQFF
TRBV7-9	NA	13	TRBJ1-5	NA	TGTGCCAGCAGCTTCGGGAGCAATCAGCCCCAGCATTTT	CASSFGSNQPQHF
TRBV19	NA	18	TRBJ2-6	once	TGTGCCAGTAGTATAGATCTCTCCGTTTCCTCTGGGGCCAACGTCCTGACTTTC	CASSIDLSVSSGANVLTF
TRBV7-6	NA	15	TRBJ2-7	NA	TGTGCCAGCAGCTTAGGGTCCGACACATTCTACGAGCAGTACTTC	CASSLGSDTFYEQYF